This T cell receptor (beta chain) comes out of a study of T cell responses to AZD1222 COVID-19 vaccine. As regards this clone: Its specificity is not known.

Study-wide findings and caveats: CD4 TCRs covered the whole spike, strongest at regions 160-218 and 743-854.

CDR1 is MDHEN and CDR2 is SYDVKM in the germline V gene. This CDR3 region has 15 residues. Losses at the gene ends were 6 bases for V and 4 bases for J; bases not matched to a gene: 11. Some clones are missing from TCRdb's copy, which holds only in-frame ones; the method was immunoSEQ multiplex PCR. The repertoire holds about 130,000 clones, with over 90% as singletons. The starting material was peripheral blood, obtained on day 0 of AZD1222 vaccination. The rearrangement joins TRBV28 to TRBJ1-2; 7 positions agree with TRBD1. The origin of this receptor is an adult in good health. In DNA form, the CDR3 reads TGTGCCAGCAGCTCCCTGCAGGGGGGCGTCTATGGCTACACCTTC. Its protein product is CASSSLQGGVYGYTF.